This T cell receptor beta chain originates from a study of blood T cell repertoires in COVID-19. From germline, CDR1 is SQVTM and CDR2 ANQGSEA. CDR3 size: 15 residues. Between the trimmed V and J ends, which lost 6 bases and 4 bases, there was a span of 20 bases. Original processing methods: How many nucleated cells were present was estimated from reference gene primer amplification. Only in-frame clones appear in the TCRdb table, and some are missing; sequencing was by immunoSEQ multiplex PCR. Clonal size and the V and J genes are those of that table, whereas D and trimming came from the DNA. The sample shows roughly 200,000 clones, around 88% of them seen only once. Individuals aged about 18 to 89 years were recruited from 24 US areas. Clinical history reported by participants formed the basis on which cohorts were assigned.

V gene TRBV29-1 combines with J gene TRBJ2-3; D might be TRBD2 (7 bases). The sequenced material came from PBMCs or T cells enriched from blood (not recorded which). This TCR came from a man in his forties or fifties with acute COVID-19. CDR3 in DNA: TGCAGCGTACGACGAGGGGGGGCGGGAGCAGATACGCAGTATTTT. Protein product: CSVRRGGAGADTQYF.